This is a list of T cell receptor beta chains from one sample in a study of blood T cell repertoires in COVID-19. Data came from immunoSEQ multiplex PCR; TCRdb stores just in-frame clones and leaves some out. The sample shows some 250,000 clones, about 73% of them seen only once. Sequenced sample: peripheral blood. Receptor source: a woman older than 75 with acute or convalescent COVID-19. Each CDR3 is given with its conserved first and last residue. The D gene is left open where the match is weak. Clone size, where shown, is once, few, many, or a class for clones that have expanded.

v_gene	d_gene	abundance	j_gene	CDR3nt	CDR3aa
TRBV19	TRBD2	.	TRBJ2-5	TGTGCCAGTAGTATTTCGCACACGCGGGGGGAGACCCAGTACTTC	CASSISHTRGETQYF
TRBV7-2	TRBD2	.	TRBJ2-1	TGTGCCAGCAGCTTAGCCGGACTAGTCCATGAGCAGTTCTTC	CASSLAGLVHEQFF
TRBV4-2	TRBD1	.	TRBJ2-1	TGTGCCAGCAGCCAAACCGGGACAGGCTCCTACAATGAGCAGTTCTTC	CASSQTGTGSYNEQFF
TRBV7-2	TRBD2	few	TRBJ2-3	TGTGCCAGCAGCCGGACTAGCGGGAGCACAGATACGCAGTATTTT	CASSRTSGSTDTQYF
TRBV5-7	.	.	TRBJ1-1	TGTGCCAGCAGCCAAACAGGGAACACTGAAGCTTTCTTT	CASSQTGNTEAFF
TRBV19	TRBD2	.	TRBJ2-1	TGTGCCAGTAGTGGGACTAGCGGGAGCGGCGTTGTGCAGTTCTTC	CASSGTSGSGVVQFF
TRBV2	TRBD2	.	TRBJ2-7	TGTGCCAGCCAGCGGGGCTCCTACGAGCAGTACTTC	CASQRGSYEQYF
TRBV4-2	TRBD1	many	TRBJ2-6	TGTGCCACCGCTAGGAGGGACAGGGAAGCTGGGGCCAACGTCCTGACTTTC	CATARRDREAGANVLTF
TRBV3-1/TRBV3-2	TRBD2	.	TRBJ2-4	TGTGCCAGCAGCCAAGACCCGGGACTAGCGGGAGTATTCGCCAAAAACATTCAGTACTTC	CASSQDPGLAGVFAKNIQYF
TRBV5-1	.	few	TRBJ2-7	TGCGCCAGCAGCTTGGCTCCTAGTTCCTACGAGCAGTACTTC	CASSLAPSSYEQYF
TRBV6-1	TRBD1	.	TRBJ1-2	TGTGCCAGCGTGCCTTTTGGACAGGGGAGTCATGGCTACACCTTC	CASVPFGQGSHGYTF
TRBV5-4	.	.	TRBJ2-1	TGTGCCAGCAGCTTGGAAGCTAACAATGAGCAGTTCTTC	CASSLEANNEQFF
TRBV2	.	.	TRBJ1-2	TGTGCCAGCAGCGTCCTCCCTAACTATGGCTACACCTTC	CASSVLPNYGYTF
TRBV3-1/TRBV3-2	.	few	TRBJ1-5	TGTGCCAGCAGCGCGGAATTCAATCAGCCCCAGCATTTT	CASSAEFNQPQHF
TRBV3-1/TRBV3-2	TRBD1	.	TRBJ2-7	TGTGCCAGCAGCCAAGCGACAGGGCCCTACGAGCAGTACTTC	CASSQATGPYEQYF
TRBV3-1/TRBV3-2	.	.	TRBJ2-1	TGTGCCAGCAGCCACTCCGGGACTGACTACAATGAGCAGTTCTTC	CASSHSGTDYNEQFF
TRBV27	.	.	TRBJ2-7	TGTGCCAGCAGTTCCAAGTGGGGCTATGCCTACGAGCAGTACTTC	CASSSKWGYAYEQYF
TRBV6-6	.	.	TRBJ2-7	TGTGCCAGCAGCCCCACAGGCAAAGGGGGAAACGAGCAGTACTTC	CASSPTGKGGNEQYF
TRBV7-2	.	.	TRBJ1-3	TGTGCCAGCAGCTTCCAAGGGGCTCTCACTTGGAACACCATATATTTT	CASSFQGALTWNTIYF
TRBV6-6	.	.	TRBJ2-7	TGTGCCAGCAGTTACTCCCAGGGTTCCTACGAGCAGTACTTC	CASSYSQGSYEQYF
TRBV20-1	TRBD2	.	TRBJ2-3	TGCAGTGCTAGTTTGGCGGGGGTTAGAGATACGCAGTATTTT	CSASLAGVRDTQYF
TRBV3-1/TRBV3-2	TRBD1	.	TRBJ2-5	TGTGCCAGCAGCCAACGACGAGACAGGGGATTGGAGACCCAGTACTTC	CASSQRRDRGLETQYF
TRBV3-1/TRBV3-2	.	.	TRBJ2-1	TGTGCCAGCAGAGCGGTCAATGAGCAGTTCTTC	CASRAVNEQFF
TRBV19	TRBD2	.	TRBJ2-1	TGTGCCAGTAGTACCTGGACTAGGAAGGGTGAGCAGTTCTTC	CASSTWTRKGEQFF
TRBV18	TRBD2	.	TRBJ2-7	TGTGCCAGCTCACCCGAGAAGGGGGCATCGACTAGCGGGAGTCCCTACGAGCAGTACTTC	CASSPEKGASTSGSPYEQYF
TRBV10-1	.	.	TRBJ1-6	TGCGCCAGCAGTGAGGGAGTTATCAATTCACCCCTCCACTTT	CASSEGVINSPLHF
TRBV5-1	TRBD1	.	TRBJ1-2	TGCGCCAGCAGCTTGGGGACAGGGGGTCATGGCTACACCTTC	CASSLGTGGHGYTF
TRBV24-1	.	.	TRBJ1-1	TGTGCCACCTTCCGCCTCTCGGAGTTCTCACCGAACACTGAAGCTTTCTTT	CATFRLSEFSPNTEAFF
TRBV11-1	.	.	TRBJ2-7	TGTGCCAGCAGCTTAGCGGGGGCCGCCTACGAGCAGTACTTC	CASSLAGAAYEQYF
TRBV29-1	.	.	TRBJ2-2	TGCAGCGTCTCGGACGGAGGACGGACCGGGGAGCTGTTTTTT	CSVSDGGRTGELFF
TRBV12-5	.	.	TRBJ1-1	TGTGCTAGTGGTTTAGCCACCAGCGGGACTGAAGCTTTCTTT	CASGLATSGTEAFF
TRBV5-4	TRBD2	.	TRBJ2-7	TGTGCCAGCAGCACCCAGAGCGGGAGTTCCTACGAGCAGTACTTC	CASSTQSGSSYEQYF